Below are 18 T cell receptor beta chains sequenced from a single sample in a study of human T cells and chemical hapten exposure (dated by TCRdb to about 2021). The time point label corresponds to: pre-sensitization, week 0. The sample's treatment or condition, from its label and the paper: therapeutic diphenylcyclopropenone sensitization with weekly scalp DPC. Library preparation was by RACE. These reads were obtained on a NextSeq 500. TCRdb applied fastp at Q25 and MiXCR to the public reads, then kept only in-frame beta chains. Identical CDR3 protein sequences are pooled into one entry, listed with their most common genes and DNA. The sample profile shows some 330,000 distinct CDR3 sequences; around 5% of them were found once. Approximately 8.2% of the sample comes from the top ten. Sequenced material: whole blood, taken in connection with sensitization to the hapten diphenylcyclopropenone (DPC). Receptors were obtained from a woman between 18 and 29 years old with alopecia areata. Some clones in this sample may be carry-over from other donors' samples.

There are many counts of this clonotype. The chain has TRBV4-1 and TRBJ1-1, with D maybe TRBD1 (5 bases). V lost 4 bases and J 5 bases, leaving 20 bases between the germline ends. Germline CDR1 is MGHRA and CDR2 is YSYEKL. This CDR3 has 16 residues. CDR3 residues: CASSPAGEVGVTEAFF. The CDR3, as DNA: TGCGCCAGCAGCCCAGCGGGGGAGGTCGGGGTTACTGAAGCTTTCTTT.

This sequence joins TRBV5-5 and TRBJ2-2; 7 bases line up with TRBD1. The CDR3 is 16 residues long. The germline CDR1 and CDR2 sequences are SGHKS and YYEKEE (reference sequence). Trimming at V came to 3 bases and at J to 2 bases, leaving 7 bases not matched to a gene. CDR3 DNA: TGTGCCAGCAGCTCCAGGGGGAAGACTAACACCGGGGAGCTGTTTTTT. This encodes CASSSRGKTNTGELFF.

V is TRBV7-2 and J is TRBJ1-3; possibly TRBD1 for D (5 bases). There are 16 residues in the CDR3. In germline, CDR1 is SGHTA, CDR2 FQGNSA. V lost 1 base and J 1 base, leaving 11 bases between the germline ends. The CDR3 nucleotides read TGTGCCAGCAGCTTAGGTCGGGGGAAGTCTGGAAACACCATATATTTT. Translating it yields CASSLGRGKSGNTIYF.

This clonotype was seen a few times. V is TRBV5-5 and J is TRBJ1-6; D may be TRBD1 (6 bases). Trimming shortened V by 4 bases and J by 0 bases, and 14 bases separated the two germline ends. The CDR3 is made up of 17 amino acids. In germline, CDR1 is SGHKS, CDR2 YYEKEE (reference sequence). CDR3 region: CASSRDMPSSYNSPLHF. CDR3 nucleotide sequence: TGTGCCAGCAGCAGGGACATGCCGAGCTCCTATAATTCACCCCTCCACTTT.

A few counts support this clonotype. Written as DNA, the CDR3 is TGTGCCAGCGTCGGCGGGGGCCACACTGAAGCTTTCTTT. Translation: CASVGGGHTEAFF. The V call is TRBV6-1, the J call TRBJ1-1; perhaps TRBD1 as D (6 bases). Trimming stripped 8 bases from V and 3 bases from J, with 13 bases between. The germline V gene encodes CDR1 MNHNS and CDR2 SASEGT. There are 13 residues in the CDR3.

This clonotype was counted at least ten times. V is TRBV29-1 and J is TRBJ1-1; a possible D gene is TRBD1 (6 bases). Per germline, CDR1 SQVTM and CDR2 ANQGSEA. Between the trimmed V and J ends, which lost 4 bases and 10 bases, there was a span of 22 bases. This CDR3 region has 14 residues. Here the CDR3 DNA reads TGCAGCGTTGGAAGACAGGCTTCAGGGGACTCAGCTTTCTTT. Translated, it gives CSVGRQASGDSAFF. The full variable domain, with the rest looked up from reference TRBV29-1 and TRBJ1-1, is SAVISQKPSRDICQRGTSLTIQCQVDSQVTMMFWYRQQPGQSLTLIATANQGSEATYESGFVIDKFPISRPNLTFSTLTVSNMSPEDSSIYLCSVGRQASGDSAFFGQGTRLTVV.

This clonotype was picked up many times. The rearrangement links TRBV18 to TRBJ1-3; D remains ambiguous. V was cut by 3 bases and J by 4 bases, with 13 bases left in between. CDR1 KGHSH and CDR2 LQKENI come from the germline V gene. The CDR3 runs 15 residues. The CDR3 region has the DNA TGTGCCAGCTCACCCGGAGATGTCAGGGGAAACACCATATATTTT. It codes for CASSPGDVRGNTIYF.

This clonotype was counted many times. This rearrangement joins TRBV5-4 to TRBJ1-1; the D gene is possibly TRBD1 (6 bases). The CDR3 extends over 17 amino acids. The germline CDR1 and CDR2 sequences are SGHNT and YYREEE (reference sequence). Trimming removed 0 bases from V and 4 bases from J, with 19 bases in between. The CDR3 here is CASSLAGGGGLSTEAFF. The CDR3 bases are TGTGCCAGCAGCTTGGCCGGCGGGGGCGGGTTGTCCACTGAAGCTTTCTTT.

The chain is built from TRBV27 and TRBJ2-7; D gene unclear. V lost 2 bases, J lost 2 bases, and 7 bases lay in between. CDR1 is MNHEY and CDR2 is SMNVEV in the germline V gene (reference sequence). The CDR3 contains 13 residues. CDR3 residues: CASSLVGPYEQYF. CDR3 coding DNA: TGTGCCAGCAGTTTAGTGGGCCCCTACGAGCAGTACTTC.

In its sample, this clonotype was seen a few times. This chain joins TRBV2 and TRBJ1-4; 7 bases are shared with TRBD1. J lost 5 bases, V lost 6 bases, and 6 bases had no gene match. Germline-derived CDR1 and CDR2 are SNHLY and FYNNEI. The CDR3 extends over 14 amino acids. The CDR3 bases are TGTGCCAGCAGATACAGGGGCCTCAATGAAAAACTGTTTTTT. Encoded protein: CASRYRGLNEKLFF. Combining the CDR3 with reference TRBV2 and TRBJ1-4 gives the whole variable domain EPEVTQTPSHQVTQMGQEVILRCVPISNHLYFYWYRQILGQKVEFLVSFYNNEISEKSEIFDDQFSVERPDGSNFTLKIRSTKLEDSAMYFCASRYRGLNEKLFFGSGTQLSVL.

The chain is built from TRBV3-1 and TRBJ2-3; TRBD1 matches at 7 bases. The V and J ends lost 3 bases and 9 bases, in that order; junction bases with no gene match: 9. The CDR3 length is 14 residues. Germline V gene lookup returns CDR1 LGHDT and CDR2 YNNKEL (reference sequence). CDR3 in DNA: TGTGCCAGCAGCCATTCAGCAGGGGGTGAAACGCAGTATTTT. Residues: CASSHSAGGETQYF.

The sample holds many counts of this clonotype. This CDR3 is CASRRILGLNTGELFF. As DNA, the CDR3 is TGTGCCAGCAGGCGGATCCTAGGCTTGAACACCGGGGAGCTGTTTTTT. The V gene is TRBV6-6, the J gene TRBJ2-2; D is undetermined. This CDR3 has 16 residues. The V and J ends lost 6 bases and 1 base respectively, with 15 bases between them. Germline CDR1 is MNHNY and CDR2 is SVGAGI (reference sequence).

The chain uses TRBV15 and TRBJ2-4, with D possibly called TRBD1 or TRBD2 (5 bases each). The CDR3 sequence is 17 residues long. The ends were cut back, 0 bases at V and 0 bases at J, with 12 bases in the middle. From germline, CDR1 is LNHNV and CDR2 YYDKDF (reference sequence). The CDR3 reads CATSRDRGGTAKNIQYF. The CDR3 DNA reads as TGTGCCACCAGCAGAGATAGGGGTGGGACAGCCAAAAACATTCAGTACTTC. Supplemented by reference TRBV15 and TRBJ2-4, the full variable domain reads DAMVIQNPRYQVTQFGKPVTLSCSQTLNHNVMYWYQQKSSQAPKLLFHYYDKDFNNEADTPDNFQSRRPNTSFCFLDIRSPGLGDTAMYLCATSRDRGGTAKNIQYFGAGTRLSVL.

This chain connects TRBV4-1 to TRBJ2-3, with D maybe TRBD1 (6 bases). The length of the CDR3 is 17 residues. V was trimmed by 4 bases and J by 0 bases, leaving 17 bases between them. Germline CDR1 is MGHRA and CDR2 is YSYEKL. The CDR3 DNA sequence: TGCGCCAGCAGCCCACAGAGAGGTGGGGGCAGCACAGATACGCAGTATTTT. Translated, it gives CASSPQRGGGSTDTQYF.

CDR3 residues: CASTEGHTGELFF. The CDR3 DNA follows: TGTGCCAGCACGGAAGGCCACACCGGGGAGCTGTTTTTT. The chain combines TRBV28 with TRBJ2-2; D is uncertain. CDR3 size: 13 residues. The germline V gene encodes CDR1 MDHEN and CDR2 SYDVKM. The V and J ends lost 7 bases and 3 bases respectively, with 9 bases between them.

The rearrangement links TRBV28 to TRBJ2-7; tentative D call: TRBD1 (6 bases). V lost 5 bases and J 5 bases, leaving 10 bases between the germline ends. CDR1 is MDHEN, CDR2 SYDVKM, per germline. The CDR3 length is 12 residues. DNA for the CDR3: TGTGCCAGCAGTCTCGACAGGCACGAGCAGTACTTC. Protein: CASSLDRHEQYF.

This chain links TRBV6-2 or TRBV6-3 with TRBJ1-5; 9 nucleotides align to TRBD1. Germline V gives CDR1 MNHEY, CDR2 SVGEGT. This CDR3 has 15 amino acids. Trimming took 7 bases from V and 6 from J; bases not matched to a gene: 10. CDR3 in amino acids: CASNPTGGTSQPQHF. For the CDR3, the DNA is TGTGCCAGCAACCCGACAGGGGGAACGAGTCAGCCCCAGCATTTT.

Ten or more counts support this clonotype. The V call is TRBV4-1, the J call TRBJ1-6; 9 nucleotides line up with TRBD1. This CDR3 spans 16 amino acids. Germline CDR1 and CDR2: MGHRA and YSYEKL. V lost 2 bases and J lost 7; bases outside the gene matches: 6. The CDR3, as DNA: TGCGCCAGCAGCCAACCCCCTGGGACAGGGAATTCACCCCTCCACTTT. The encoded protein is CASSQPPGTGNSPLHF.